This TCR beta chain was captured in a study of graft-versus-host responses after intestinal transplantation. The overall study: Each transplant was multivisceral, liver-intestinal, or isolated intestinal. Recipients uniformly received anti-thymocyte globulin induction, followed by tacrolimus and steroids for around 3 years.

Sequenced by immunoSEQ multiplex PCR; TCRdb stores in-frame clones only, minus some. The repertoire holds 37,000 or so clones, with approximately 86% as singletons. This clone was recorded once. Its antigen is still unknown. Study findings and constraints: The study associated peak circulating GvH clone levels with early post-transplant HvG declines. Individuals who had graft-donor T cell macrochimerism had allografts that showed high graft-versus-host to host-versus-graft clonal ratios.

Graft samples were processed, releasing intraepithelial and lamina propria lymphocytes. The starting material was ileum tissue, obtained about 28 weeks after intestinal transplant. The source of this sequence is a human patient who received an intestinal transplant, so some T cells may come from the graft donor.

The CDR3: CASSDPGQTQYF. The DNA for the CDR3 is TGTGCCAGCAGTGATCCTGGACAGACGCAGTACTTC. The V call is TRBV6-1, the J call TRBJ2-7, with a possible D match to TRBD1 (6 bases). Germline values: CDR1 MNHNS, CDR2 SASEGT. The CDR3 has 12 residues. The ends were cut back, 3 bases at V and 9 bases at J, with 12 bases in the middle.